This T cell receptor (beta chain) was observed in a study of CD8 T cells in Susac syndrome. Sequencing of TCR beta, carried out with a high-throughput approach, was applied to CD8+ and CD4+ T cells from the blood. The healthy controls were matched to patients by age and sex. The CD8+ and CD4+ T cells were negatively isolated, with the TEMRA cells enriched by FACS. Reverse transcription of roughly 0.5 to 1 ug RNA was carried out with random hexamers. Amplification of TCR beta CDR3 spanned 54 Vbeta and 13 Jbeta via immunoSEQ multiplex PCR. A single record per CDR3 protein comes from TCRdb applying MiXCR to the immunoSEQ multiplex PCR reads. Altogether 150,000 to 200,000 distinct CDR3 sequences are present, 90% to 95% being singletons, with the ten largest covering roughly 0.13%. The CDR3 consists of 16 residues. V was pared by 5 bases and J by 2 bases, with 19 bases between. The germline gives CDR1 SEHNR, CDR2 FQNEAQ (reference sequence).

J is TRBJ2-7 and V is TRBV7-9, with D possibly being TRBD2 (6 bases). The receptor was derived from a human donor in good health. Sequenced input: CD4+ T cells from PBMCs. The CDR3 DNA reads as TGTGCCAGCAGCGATGCAGGGAGGCGCGGGGCCTACGAGCAGTACTTC. The encoded protein is CASSDAGRRGAYEQYF. The whole variable domain, remainder taken from reference TRBV7-9 and TRBJ2-7, is DTGVSQNPRHKITKRGQNVTFRCDPISEHNRLYWYRQTLGQGPEFLTYFQNEAQLEKSRLLSDRFSAERPKGSFSTLEIQRTEQGDSAMYLCASSDAGRRGAYEQYFGPGTRLTVT.